This TCR beta chain originates from a study of blood T cell repertoires in COVID-19. Across the study: The United States, Italy and Spain supplied acute and convalescent COVID-19 samples.

This clone was detected only once. Authors' analysis steps: Nucleated cell number was recorded as an estimate derived from reference gene primer amplification. The protocol was immunoSEQ multiplex PCR, while the TCRdb copy is restricted to in-frame clones and leaves out a portion. The D gene and trimming were derived from the DNA, and the V and J assignments and clone size from that table. Seen here are more than 200,000 clones, about 87% observed once, and the top ten hold about 1.7%. Trimming left V 5 bases short and J 1 base short, with 14 bases between. CDR1 MNHEY and CDR2 SVGEGT come from the germline V gene. This CDR3 has 16 residues.

The sequenced sample consisted of peripheral blood. V gene TRBV6-2 or TRBV6-3 combines with J gene TRBJ2-2; TRBD2 might be the D (5 bases). The source is a man aged 70 or older with acute or convalescent COVID-19. The CDR3 DNA reads TGTGCCAGCAGTCATTCCGGGAAAAGGAACACCGGGGAGCTGTTTTTT. It encodes CASSHSGKRNTGELFF.